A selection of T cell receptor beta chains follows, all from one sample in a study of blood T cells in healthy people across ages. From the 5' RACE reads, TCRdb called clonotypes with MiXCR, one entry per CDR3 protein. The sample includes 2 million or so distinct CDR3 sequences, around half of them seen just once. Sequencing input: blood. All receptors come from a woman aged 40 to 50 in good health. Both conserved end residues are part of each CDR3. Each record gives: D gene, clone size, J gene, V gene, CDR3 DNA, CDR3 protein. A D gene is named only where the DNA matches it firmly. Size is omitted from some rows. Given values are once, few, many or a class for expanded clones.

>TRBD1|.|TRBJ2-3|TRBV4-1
TGCGCCAGCAGCCAACGAACACCGGGACAGGGGATTATGGATACGCAGTATTTT
CASSQRTPGQGIMDTQYF
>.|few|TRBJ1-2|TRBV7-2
TGTGCCAGCAGCTTAAAGTTGGGGGGCGACTATGGCTACACCTTC
CASSLKLGGDYGYTF
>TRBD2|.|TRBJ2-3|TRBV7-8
TGTGCCAGCAGCCGGGAGGACTCCGTTTCTTATACGCAGTATTTT
CASSREDSVSYTQYF
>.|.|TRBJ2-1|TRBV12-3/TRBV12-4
TGTGCCAGCAGTGCTCTCCTGGGATCTGGGGGCTCCTACAATGAGCAGTTCTTC
CASSALLGSGGSYNEQFF
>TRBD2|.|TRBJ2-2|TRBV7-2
TGTGCCAGCAGCTTAGGTTGGGGACTAGCGGGGGGGCTCACCGGGGAGCTGTTTTTT
CASSLGWGLAGGLTGELFF
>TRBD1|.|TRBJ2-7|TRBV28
TGTGCCAGCAGGGGACAGCGAGCGTCCTACGAGCAGTACTTC
CASRGQRASYEQYF
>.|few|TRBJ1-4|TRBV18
TGTGCCAGCTCACCGGGCCGGGGGAATGAAAAACTGTTTTTT
CASSPGRGNEKLFF
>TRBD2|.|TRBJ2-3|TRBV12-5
TGTGCTAGTGGTTTTAGTCTAGCGGGGATATCCACAGATACGCAGTATTTT
CASGFSLAGISTDTQYF
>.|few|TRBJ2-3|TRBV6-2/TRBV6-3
TGTGCCAGCAGTCAGAGCCTACGACTAGTCGAGGGGGATACGCAGTATTTT
CASSQSLRLVEGDTQYF
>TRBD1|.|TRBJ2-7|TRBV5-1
TGCGCCAGCAGCTCGCTCCGGGACAGGGCCCACGAGCAGTACTTC
CASSSLRDRAHEQYF
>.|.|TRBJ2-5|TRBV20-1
TGCAGTGCCCTAGGGGGGACAGAGACCCAGTACTTC
CSALGGTETQYF
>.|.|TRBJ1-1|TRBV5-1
TGCGCCAGCAGCTTGGTTGGGGGTACGACTGAAGCTTTCTTT
CASSLVGGTTEAFF
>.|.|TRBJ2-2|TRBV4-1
TGCGCCAGCAGCGCCGTCACCGGGGAGCTGTTTTTT
CASSAVTGELFF
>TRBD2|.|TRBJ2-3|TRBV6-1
TGTGCCAGCAGCCCCACTAGCGGGGGGGCCCCCTCTACAGATACGCAGTATTTT
CASSPTSGGAPSTDTQYF
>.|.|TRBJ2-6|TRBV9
TGTGCCAGCAGCGTAGATCCCACGGGGCCTGGGGCCAACGTCCTGACTTTC
CASSVDPTGPGANVLTF
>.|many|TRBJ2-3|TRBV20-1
TGCAGTGCTAGATATGGAGGGGGCCTTTTTGGTAGCACAGATACGCAGTATTTT
CSARYGGGLFGSTDTQYF
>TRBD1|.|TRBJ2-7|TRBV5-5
TGTGCCAGCAGCTTAACAGGGGAAAGGATTTACGAGCAGTACTTC
CASSLTGERIYEQYF
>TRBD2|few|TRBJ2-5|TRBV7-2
TGTGCCAGCAGCTTAGCCGCCGGGACTAGCGGGGGCCGTTGGGCAAGTTTCTCCCAGTACTTC
CASSLAAGTSGGRWASFSQYF
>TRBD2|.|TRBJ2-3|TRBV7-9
TGTGCCAGCAGCTCCGCTCGGGGAGGGAGCACAGATACGCAGTATTTT
CASSSARGGSTDTQYF
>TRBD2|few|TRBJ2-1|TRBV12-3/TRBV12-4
TGTGCCAGCACCGTAGGACTAGCGGGGGGGCGGAATGAGCAGTTCTTC
CASTVGLAGGRNEQFF
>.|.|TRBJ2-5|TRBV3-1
TGTGCCAGCAGCCCCCCGGTGGGGTCGGTGCAAGAGACCCAGTACTTC
CASSPPVGSVQETQYF
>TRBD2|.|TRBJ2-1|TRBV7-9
TGTGCCAGCAGCCGAGAGGTAGCGGGGGGGCTCGATGAGCAGTTCTTC
CASSREVAGGLDEQFF
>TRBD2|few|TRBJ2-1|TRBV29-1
TGCAGCGTTGAAGAGAATAGCGGGAGGTCCTACAATGAGCAGTTCTTC
CSVEENSGRSYNEQFF
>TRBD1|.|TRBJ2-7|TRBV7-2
TGTGCCAGCAGCCCAGACTACAGGGGGTTCGAGCAGTACTTC
CASSPDYRGFEQYF